Listed below are T cell receptor beta chains from one sample, sequenced in a study of cytomegalovirus exposure and HLA in healthy donors. Sequencing was performed with immunoSEQ multiplex PCR; in TCRdb, only in-frame clones are kept and a portion is missing. The sample records some 170,000 clones, about 83% being singletons. Sequenced sample: PBMCs. The receptors shown here come from a female donor in good health and CMV-seronegative. CDR3s include the opening cysteine and the closing phenylalanine or tryptophan. D genes are given only for firm matches. Expanded clones get a size class; other rows say once, few or many, or leave the size out.

clone_size d_call j_call v_call cdr3_aa cdr3_nt
NA TRBD1 TRBJ2-5 TRBV7-9 CASSSNGGQDQETQYF TGTGCCAGCAGCTCAAATGGAGGACAGGACCAAGAGACCCAGTACTTC
NA TRBD1 TRBJ1-1 TRBV19 CASSAPDRGTTEAFF TGTGCCAGTAGTGCCCCCGACAGGGGAACCACTGAAGCTTTCTTT
NA NA TRBJ2-7 TRBV4-2 CASSQAGNYEQYF TGTGCCAGCAGCCAAGCAGGAAACTACGAGCAGTACTTC
NA NA TRBJ2-5 TRBV6-5 CASSLVGVGLAQYF TGTGCCAGCAGCCTAGTCGGGGTTGGGTTAGCCCAGTACTTC
NA TRBD2 TRBJ2-7 TRBV5-6 CASSIAGGRFYEQYF TGTGCCAGCAGTATAGCGGGGGGCAGATTCTACGAGCAGTACTTC
once NA TRBJ2-6 TRBV5-1 CASSLVTGHGDSGANVLTF TGCGCCAGCAGCTTGGTTACGGGGCATGGGGACTCGGGGGCCAACGTCCTGACTTTC
NA NA TRBJ1-5 TRBV7-2 CASSLDGGANQPQHF TGTGCCAGCAGCTTAGATGGGGGGGCCAATCAGCCCCAGCATTTT
NA TRBD1 TRBJ1-6 TRBV7-6 CASSSGQGSNSPLHF TGTGCCAGCAGCTCCGGACAGGGTAGTAATTCACCCCTCCACTTT
few NA TRBJ2-2 TRBV7-9 CASSRTTGSTGELFF TGTGCCAGCAGCCGGACGACAGGTTCGACCGGGGAGCTGTTTTTT
NA NA TRBJ1-5 TRBV19 CASSIEDSTTQHF TGTGCCAGTAGTATAGAGGACAGCACGACCCAGCATTTT
NA TRBD2 TRBJ2-1 TRBV6-5 CASSYIPSGGVNEQFF TGTGCCAGCAGTTATATTCCGAGCGGGGGAGTGAATGAGCAGTTCTTC
NA TRBD2 TRBJ2-7 TRBV13 CASTTGRGVREQYF TGTGCCAGCACCACGGGTCGGGGGGTGAGAGAGCAGTACTTC
once TRBD1 TRBJ1-3 TRBV9 CASSVAGTGGTIYF TGTGCCAGCAGCGTAGCCGGGACAGGTGGAACCATATATTTT
NA TRBD1 TRBJ2-7 TRBV11-2 CASSFARQGEIYEQYF TGTGCCAGCAGCTTCGCCCGACAGGGGGAAATTTACGAGCAGTACTTC
once TRBD1 TRBJ2-7 TRBV6-6 CASTKLGQGHAYEQYF TGTGCCAGCACCAAACTCGGACAGGGTCATGCCTACGAGCAGTACTTC
NA NA TRBJ1-1 TRBV15 CATSRKVAENTEAFF TGTGCCACCAGCAGAAAAGTGGCCGAGAACACTGAAGCTTTCTTT
NA TRBD1 TRBJ2-2 TRBV4-3 CASSSDRGLTGELFF TGCGCCAGCAGTTCGGACAGGGGGCTCACCGGGGAGCTGTTTTTT
NA NA TRBJ1-2 TRBV6-6 CASSSGGNPNYGYTF TGTGCCAGCAGTTCAGGAGGGAACCCTAACTATGGCTACACCTTC
NA NA TRBJ2-5 TRBV25-1 CASSERQFQETQYF TGTGCCAGCAGTGAGAGGCAGTTCCAAGAGACCCAGTACTTC
NA TRBD1 TRBJ1-1 TRBV9 CASSVKDRGKAFF TGTGCCAGCAGCGTAAAGGACAGGGGAAAAGCTTTCTTT
NA NA TRBJ1-6 TRBV27 CASSPVGPGYSPLHF TGTGCCAGCAGTCCGGTGGGGCCTGGGTATTCACCCCTCCACTTT
few TRBD2 TRBJ2-7 TRBV4-1 CASSQDPPLGLAALERAYEQYF TGCGCCAGCAGCCAAGATCCCCCGTTGGGACTAGCGGCATTGGAAAGGGCCTACGAGCAGTACTTC
NA TRBD1 TRBJ2-5 TRBV7-2 CASSLMRQGHQETQYF TGTGCCAGCAGCTTAATGAGACAGGGGCATCAAGAGACCCAGTACTTC
NA TRBD1 TRBJ2-2 TRBV7-9 CASSLASGTGTGELFF TGTGCCAGCAGCTTAGCTTCCGGGACAGGGACCGGGGAGCTGTTTTTT
NA NA TRBJ1-5 TRBV7-6 CASGRTAEGGFQPQHF TGTGCCAGCGGTCGGACGGCAGAGGGCGGGTTTCAGCCCCAGCATTTT
NA TRBD1 TRBJ2-7 TRBV5-6 CASSSETGEATSSYEQYF TGTGCCAGCAGCTCCGAGACAGGGGAGGCCACTAGCTCCTACGAGCAGTACTTC
NA NA TRBJ1-5 TRBV6-1 CASSEGAGLNSNQPQHF TGTGCCAGCAGTGAAGGGGCAGGGTTGAATAGCAATCAGCCCCAGCATTTT